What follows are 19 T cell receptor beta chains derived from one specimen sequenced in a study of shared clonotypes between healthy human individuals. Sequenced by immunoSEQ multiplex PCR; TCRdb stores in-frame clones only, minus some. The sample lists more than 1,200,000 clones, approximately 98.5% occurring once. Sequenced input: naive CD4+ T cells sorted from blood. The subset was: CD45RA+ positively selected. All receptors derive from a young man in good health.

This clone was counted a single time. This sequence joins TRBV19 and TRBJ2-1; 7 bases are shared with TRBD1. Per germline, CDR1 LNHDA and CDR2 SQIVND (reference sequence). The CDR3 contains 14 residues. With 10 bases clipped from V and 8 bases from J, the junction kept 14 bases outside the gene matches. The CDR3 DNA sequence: TGTGCCACAAGGCGAGGGGGCGCTTCCGATGAGCAGTTCTTC. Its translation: CATRRGGASDEQFF.

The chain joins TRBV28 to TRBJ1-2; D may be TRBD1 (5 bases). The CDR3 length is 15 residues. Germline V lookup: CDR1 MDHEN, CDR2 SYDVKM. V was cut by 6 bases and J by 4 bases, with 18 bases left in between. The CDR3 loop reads CASRTDRDPPYGYTF. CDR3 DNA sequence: TGTGCCAGCAGAACTGACCGGGACCCACCCTATGGCTACACCTTC.

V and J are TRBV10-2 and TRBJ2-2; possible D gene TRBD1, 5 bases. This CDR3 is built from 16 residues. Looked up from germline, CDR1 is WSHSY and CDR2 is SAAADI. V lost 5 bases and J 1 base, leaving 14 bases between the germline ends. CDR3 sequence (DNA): TGCGCCAGCAGTCGCATTGGGGCGCGGAACACCGGGGAGCTGTTTTTT. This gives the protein CASSRIGARNTGELFF.

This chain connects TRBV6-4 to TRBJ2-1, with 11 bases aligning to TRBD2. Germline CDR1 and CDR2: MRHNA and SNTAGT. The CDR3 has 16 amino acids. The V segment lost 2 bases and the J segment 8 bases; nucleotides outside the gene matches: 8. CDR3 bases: TGTGCCAGCAGTGACAAAAAGACTAGCGGGATCGATGAGCAGTTCTTC. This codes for CASSDKKTSGIDEQFF.

CDR3 residues: CAISEAGGNTGELFF. The CDR3 DNA reads as TGTGCCATCAGTGAGGCAGGGGGGAACACCGGGGAGCTGTTTTTT. V and J are TRBV10-3 and TRBJ2-2; 7 bases fit TRBD1. J lost 1 base, V lost 2 bases, and 1 base had no gene match. The V gene's germline CDR1 is ENHRY and CDR2 SYGVKD. The CDR3 runs to 15 residues.

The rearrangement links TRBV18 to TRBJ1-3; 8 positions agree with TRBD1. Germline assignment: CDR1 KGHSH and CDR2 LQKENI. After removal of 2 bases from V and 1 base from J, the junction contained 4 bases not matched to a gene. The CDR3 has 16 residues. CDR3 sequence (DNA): TGTGCCAGCTCACCATTGGACAGGGCGTCTGGAAACACCATATATTTT. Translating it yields CASSPLDRASGNTIYF. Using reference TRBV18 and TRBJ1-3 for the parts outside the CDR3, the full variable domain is NAGVMQNPRHLVRRRGQEARLRCSPMKGHSHVYWYRQLPEEGLKFMVYLQKENIIDESGMPKERFSAEFPKEGPSILRIQQVVRGDSAAYFCASSPLDRASGNTIYFGEGSWLTVV.

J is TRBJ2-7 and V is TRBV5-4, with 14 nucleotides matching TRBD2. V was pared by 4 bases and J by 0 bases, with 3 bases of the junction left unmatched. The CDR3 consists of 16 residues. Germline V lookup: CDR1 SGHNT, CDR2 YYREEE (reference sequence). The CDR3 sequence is CASSPGLAGGSYEQYF. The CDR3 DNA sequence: TGTGCCAGCAGCCCTGGACTAGCGGGAGGCTCCTACGAGCAGTACTTC.

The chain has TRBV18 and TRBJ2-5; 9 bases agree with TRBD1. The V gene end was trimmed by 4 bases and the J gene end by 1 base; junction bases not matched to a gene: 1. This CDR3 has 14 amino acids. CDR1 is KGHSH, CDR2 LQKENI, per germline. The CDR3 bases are TGTGCCAGCTCACGGGACAGGGTCCAAGAGACCCAGTACTTC. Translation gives CASSRDRVQETQYF.

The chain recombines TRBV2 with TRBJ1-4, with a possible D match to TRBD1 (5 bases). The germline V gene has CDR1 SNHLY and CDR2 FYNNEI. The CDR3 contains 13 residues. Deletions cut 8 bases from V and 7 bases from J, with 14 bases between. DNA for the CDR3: TGTGCCAGCTGCCGGGGGGGAGGTGAAAAACTGTTTTTT. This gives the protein CASCRGGGEKLFF.

DNA of the CDR3: TGTGCCAGCTCACCTAGCGGGAGCATTGGCGATACGCAGTATTTT. It encodes CASSPSGSIGDTQYF. This rearrangement joins TRBV18 to TRBJ2-3, with 9 bases fitting TRBD2. V gave up 3 bases and J gave up 6 bases; unmatched junction bases: 7. From germline, CDR1 is KGHSH and CDR2 LQKENI. This CDR3 region has 15 residues.

This CDR3 reads CASSWERTDRGTQYF. CDR3 in DNA: TGTGCCAGCAGCTGGGAGAGGACAGACCGCGGGACCCAGTACTTC. The V and J genes are TRBV11-2 and TRBJ2-5, with D maybe TRBD1 (6 bases). Trimming took off 4 bases at V and 7 bases at J, with 19 bases between the two ends. Germline values: CDR1 SGHAT, CDR2 FQNNGV. The CDR3 length is 15 residues.

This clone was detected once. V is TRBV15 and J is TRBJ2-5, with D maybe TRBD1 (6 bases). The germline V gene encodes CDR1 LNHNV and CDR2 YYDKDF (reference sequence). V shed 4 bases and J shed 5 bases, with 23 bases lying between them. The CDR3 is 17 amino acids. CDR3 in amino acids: CATSTSGFRTVEETQYF. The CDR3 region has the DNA TGTGCCACCAGCACCAGCGGTTTTAGGACAGTGGAGGAGACCCAGTACTTC.

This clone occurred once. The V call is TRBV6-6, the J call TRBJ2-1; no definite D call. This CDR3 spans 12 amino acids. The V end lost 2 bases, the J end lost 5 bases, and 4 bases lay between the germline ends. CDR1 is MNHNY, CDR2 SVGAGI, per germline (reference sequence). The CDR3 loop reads CASSYGHNEQFF. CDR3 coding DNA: TGTGCCAGCAGTTACGGCCACAATGAGCAGTTCTTC.

The CDR3 protein is CASSLLDRLYTEAFF. For the CDR3, the DNA is TGTGCCAGCAGCTTGTTAGACAGATTGTACACTGAAGCTTTCTTT. The chain is built from TRBV5-6 and TRBJ1-1; maybe TRBD1 (5 bases). V was clipped by 1 base and J by 3 bases, with 13 bases between them. The CDR3 extends over 15 amino acids. The germline gives CDR1 SGHDT, CDR2 YYEEEE.

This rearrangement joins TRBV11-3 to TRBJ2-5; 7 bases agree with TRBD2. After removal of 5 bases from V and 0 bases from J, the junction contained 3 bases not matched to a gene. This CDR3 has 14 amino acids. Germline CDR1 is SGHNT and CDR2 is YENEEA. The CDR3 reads CASSEGTNQETQYF. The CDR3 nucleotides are TGTGCCAGCAGCGAAGGGACTAACCAAGAGACCCAGTACTTC. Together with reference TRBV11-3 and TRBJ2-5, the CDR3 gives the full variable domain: EAGVVQSPRYKIIEKKQPVAFWCNPISGHNTLYWYLQNLGQGPELLIRYENEEAVDDSQLPKDRFSAERLKGVDSTLKIQPAELGDSAVYLCASSEGTNQETQYFGPGTRLLVL.

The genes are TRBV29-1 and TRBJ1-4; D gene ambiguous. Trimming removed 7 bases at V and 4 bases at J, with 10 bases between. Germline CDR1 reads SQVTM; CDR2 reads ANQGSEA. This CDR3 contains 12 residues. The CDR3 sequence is CSGRGFNEKLFF. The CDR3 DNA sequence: TGCAGCGGCAGAGGATTTAATGAAAAACTGTTTTTT.

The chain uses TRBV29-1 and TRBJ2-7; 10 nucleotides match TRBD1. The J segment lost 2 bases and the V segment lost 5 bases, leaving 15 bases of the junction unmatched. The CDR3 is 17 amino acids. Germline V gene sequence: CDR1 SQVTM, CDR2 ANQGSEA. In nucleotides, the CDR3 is TGCAGCGTTATAGGCGTGACAGGGGGCGAGAACCCCTACGAGCAGTACTTC. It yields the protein CSVIGVTGGENPYEQYF.

The CDR3 reads CASSQDGTSGSRNEQFF. CDR3 DNA: TGCGCCAGCAGCCAAGACGGGACTAGCGGGAGTAGGAATGAGCAGTTCTTC. J is TRBJ2-1 and V is TRBV4-1; 14 bases are a match to TRBD2. The CDR3 is made up of 17 amino acids. The ends lost 0 bases at V and 7 bases at J; junction bases unmatched: 5. Germline CDR1 is MGHRA and CDR2 is YSYEKL.

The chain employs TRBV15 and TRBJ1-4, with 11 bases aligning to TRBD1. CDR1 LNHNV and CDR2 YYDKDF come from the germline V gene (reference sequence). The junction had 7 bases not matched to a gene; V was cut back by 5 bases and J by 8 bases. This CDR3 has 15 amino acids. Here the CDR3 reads CATSVGTGGREKLFF. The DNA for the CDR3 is TGTGCCACCAGCGTAGGGACAGGGGGGAGGGAAAAACTGTTTTTT.